A selection of T cell receptor beta chains follows, all from one sample in a study of response to subunit inactivated influenza vaccine. Each CDR3 protein gets one entry after TCRdb re-called the RT-PCR reads with MiXCR. The data contain hundreds of thousands of distinct CDR3 sequences, 6% to 9% of them seen just once; the ten biggest clones take up around 13%. This sample comprised PBMCs from blood, obtained around 25 months after vaccination. These receptors were obtained from a man between 50 and 69 years old who received an inactivated influenza vaccine. Each CDR3 is given with its conserved first and last residue.

>TRBJ2-7|TRBV7-9
CASSADTGQGSYEQYF
>TRBJ1-5|TRBV7-2
CASSPGQLQGPQHF
>TRBJ2-3|TRBV7-9
CASSLGEHTDTQYF
>TRBJ1-2|TRBV20-1
CSARVNSDGYTF
>TRBJ2-3|TRBV3-1
CASSRLAGEGTDTQYF
>TRBJ2-4|TRBV20-1
CSARDWTADIQYF
>TRBJ1-6|TRBV4-3
CASSPTGGKTDSPLHF
>TRBJ1-1|TRBV4-1
CASSRDRGPGTEAFF
>TRBJ2-7|TRBV11-2
CASSRIRDGFYEQYF
>TRBJ2-7|TRBV4-1
CASSHPGGIYEQYF
>TRBJ2-7|TRBV7-2
CASSAGGTSVYEQYF
>TRBJ2-1|TRBV6-1
CASSEAASLGEFF
>TRBJ2-3|TRBV2
CASSAQSTDTQYF
>TRBJ2-7|TRBV3-1
CASSRDGSREQYF
>TRBJ2-1|TRBV7-2
CASSLSARNNEQFF
>TRBJ2-3|TRBV5-1
CASSPQGSYTDTQYF
>TRBJ1-2|TRBV6-2/TRBV6-3
CASSYLGATKYGYTF